This TCR beta chain is from a study of blood T cell repertoires in COVID-19 (dated by TCRdb to the early 2020s). Concerning the study at large: The collaborator samples originated in the United States, Italy and Spain and spanned the acute and convalescent phases of COVID-19. The material from the prospective study consisted of cDNA or gDNA derived from T cells, B-cell-depleted T cells, or PBMCs. Subjects who had been exposed to COVID-19, were actively infected with it, or had recovered from it provided the deeply sampled blood TCRbeta repertoires that made up the dataset. A freely available public database, intended as a resource for researchers studying the immune response to SARS-CoV-2, is where the repertoires were released. The samples were drawn from two sources: the first 160 participants of the ongoing ImmuneRACE study, and 950 to 1,500 subjects contributed by 6 global collaborators. A de-identified subject ID, COVID-19 status, age in years and sex were almost always included in the sample metadata. Where HLA class I and class II types were available, the types were taken from metadata supplied by the sample provider, not from assay-based typing.

The germline V gene specifies KGHDR as CDR1 and SFDVKD as CDR2. Including cysteine and phenylalanine, the CDR3 has 12 amino acids. Solely the CDR3 DNA is kept, with 36 bases framed from the first base. V gives up 9 bases and J gives up 1 base, and the segment between their germline ends measures 8 bases. General findings and caveats noted by the study authors: The amount of clinical and demographic metadata varied by source and participant and was provided uncurated.

Concerning this clone: Its antigen has not been determined. The input lacks base qualities; no much larger clone sits a single base away.

TCRbeta CDR3 regions were amplified from genomic DNA by means of the immunoSEQ Assay, a bias-controlled multiplex PCR. On the authors' methods: The number of nucleated cells in each sample was estimated by amplification of reference gene primers within the assay. To quantify the absolute abundance of each unique TCRbeta CDR3 rearrangement, sequence reads were collapsed and filtered. For each sample, productive Simpson clonality was calculated as the square root of Simpson's diversity index over productive rearrangements. TCRdb obtained this table from immuneACCESS and retained in-frame rearrangements with V and J assigned. These tables miss some clones; where compared with another copy, unresolved V genes account for less than half of the shortfall, and the remainder is unexplained. The DNA gave D and trimming, while V, J and clone size come from that table. The sample table records more than 250,000 clones; around 90% of these occur just once. The biggest ten clones account for 1% of the sample.

The collaborating institutions used their own protocols to collect whole blood in K2EDTA tubes. For TCRbeta analysis, collaborator samples were shipped as frozen whole blood, as isolated PBMCs, or as DNA extracted from either sample type. Source material: peripheral blood. The TCR sequence derives from a man in his fifties with active or convalescent COVID-19. This sequence uses TRBV24-1 and TRBJ1-1; no D gene call is confident. The CDR3 reads as follows: CATLPPNTEAFF. The nucleotides are TGTGCCACCCTCCCCCCGAACACTGAAGCTTTCTTT.